The source of this TCR beta chain is a study of OX40 agonist ivuxolimab in advanced cancers. In the study overall: Ivuxolimab, an agonist antibody against OX40 (CD134), was given to patients.

Libraries were prepared by immunoSEQ multiplex PCR; TCRdb keeps only in-frame clonotypes and omits some of them. The table lists fewer than 55,000 clones, 80% to 85% of them singletons. CDR1 and CDR2 from the germline V gene are GTSNPN and SVGIG (reference sequence). V lost 0 bases, J lost 9 bases, and 11 bases lay in between. CDR3 length: 12 residues. This chain connects TRBV30 to TRBJ1-1, with D possibly matching TRBD1 (5 bases). The sequences come from CD4+ or CD8+ T cells sorted from blood, collected in a trial of the OX40 agonist ivuxolimab. The sequence was collected from an adult with an advanced solid tumor such as melanoma, head and neck, liver or kidney cancer. The CDR3 DNA is TGTGCCTGGAGTGTAGGGCAGGGTCAAGCTTTCTTT. Translated: CAWSVGQGQAFF.